This passage covers 20 T cell receptor beta chains from one sample sequenced in a study of T cells in Graves' hyperthyroidism and ophthalmopathy. RNA transcripts served as the template for amplifying TCR beta CDR3 regions. Primed by the HTBI set, a first-round RT-PCR was run on the TCR CDR3. TCRdb passed the multiplex PCR reads through MiXCR, listing each CDR3 protein once. Of some 760,000 distinct CDR3 sequences listed, 13% to 15% are singletons. Sequencing used blood. The receptor source for this set is a woman under 30 with Graves' hyperthyroidism.

This clonotype was seen ten or more times. The rearrangement uses TRBV28 and TRBJ2-7; D not resolved. Trimming left V 3 bases short and J 4 bases short, with 7 bases between. The CDR3 spans 12 residues. Germline V gene lookup returns CDR1 MDHEN and CDR2 SYDVKM. CDR3 amino acids: CASSFFPYEQYF. CDR3 nucleotides: TGTGCCAGCAGTTTTTTCCCTTACGAGCAGTACTTC.

The rearrangement links TRBV28 to TRBJ2-5; tentatively, D is TRBD2 (5 bases). In germline, CDR1 is MDHEN, CDR2 SYDVKM. Trimming cost V 5 bases and J 5 bases, with 15 bases left between them. The CDR3 has 14 amino acids. The CDR3: CASSPSILWETQYF. The CDR3 nucleotides read TGTGCCAGCAGTCCTAGCATCCTCTGGGAGACCCAGTACTTC.

In this sample, this clonotype turned up many times. The chain carries TRBV3-1 and TRBJ1-1; no definite D call. The germline V gene encodes CDR1 LGHDT and CDR2 YNNKEL (reference sequence). The ends were cut back, 3 bases at V and 7 bases at J, with 12 bases in the middle. This CDR3 contains 13 residues. CDR3 residues: CASSQGRVDEAFF. The CDR3 DNA reads TGTGCCAGCAGCCAGGGAAGGGTTGATGAAGCTTTCTTT.

The gene calls are TRBV12-3 or TRBV12-4 and TRBJ1-1, with D maybe TRBD1 (5 bases). The length of the CDR3 is 13 residues. Trimming took 7 bases from V and 6 from J, leaving 15 bases between them. The CDR3 region is CASTPGATPEAFF. The CDR3 DNA is TGTGCCAGCACCCCCGGGGCTACCCCTGAAGCTTTCTTT.

This clonotype was counted many times. The chain links TRBV7-9 to TRBJ2-3; 7 bases are a match to TRBD2. The junction had 7 bases not matched to a gene; V was cut back by 5 bases and J by 2 bases. From germline, CDR1 is SEHNR and CDR2 FQNEAQ (reference sequence). The CDR3 extends over 15 amino acids. Here the CDR3 DNA reads TGTGCCAGCAGCCCAGGGAGGGGAAACACAGATACGCAGTATTTT. Residues: CASSPGRGNTDTQYF.

This clonotype was picked up many times. This sequence joins TRBV2 and TRBJ2-5; TRBD1 aligns across 8 bases. CDR1 SNHLY and CDR2 FYNNEI come from the germline V gene. Unmatched junction bases numbered 9, after V lost 7 bases and J lost 2 bases. CDR3 size: 15 residues. Here the CDR3 DNA reads TGTGCCAGCACCGACGGACACAGGGGGCAAGAGACCCAGTACTTC. As protein: CASTDGHRGQETQYF. Looking up the rest from reference TRBV2 and TRBJ2-5 gives the full variable domain: EPEVTQTPSHQVTQMGQEVILRCVPISNHLYFYWYRQILGQKVEFLVSFYNNEISEKSEIFDDQFSVERPDGSNFTLKIRSTKLEDSAMYFCASTDGHRGQETQYFGPGTRLLVL.

This clonotype was observed a few times. Here the CDR3 DNA reads TGTGCCACCAGTTCACCGGGAGCAAATCAGCCCCAGCATTTT. This gives the protein CATSSPGANQPQHF. The V gene is TRBV24-1, the J gene TRBJ1-5; D not resolved. The germline V gene has CDR1 KGHDR and CDR2 SFDVKD. The V gene lost 6 bases and the J gene lost 4 bases, with 12 bases spanning the gap. This CDR3 contains 14 residues.

This clonotype showed up many times. The V and J genes are TRBV12-3 or TRBV12-4 and TRBJ1-1; 10 bases align to TRBD1. The CDR3 covers 14 residues. The trim removed 5 bases at V and 7 bases at J, leaving 7 bases unmatched. CDR3 residues: CASSPRQGAGEAFF. CDR3 sequence (DNA): TGTGCCAGCAGTCCGCGACAGGGGGCGGGTGAAGCTTTCTTT.

This clonotype was seen repeatedly, ten times or more. J is TRBJ2-3 and V is TRBV12-5, with 8 bases lining up with TRBD1. This CDR3 has 17 residues. Germline V gene lookup returns CDR1 LGHNT and CDR2 FRNRAP. The V segment lost 5 bases and the J segment 4 bases; nucleotides outside the gene matches: 14. The DNA of the CDR3 is TGTGCTAGTGGTGCCCACTCCGGGACAGGAAAGCCAGATACGCAGTATTTT. As protein: CASGAHSGTGKPDTQYF.

A few counts support this clonotype. This chain connects TRBV20-1 to TRBJ2-2; the D call may be TRBD1 or TRBD2 (5 bases each). Germline loops: CDR1 DFQATT, CDR2 SNEGSKA (reference sequence). The CDR3 totals 13 residues. V was trimmed by 3 bases and J by 6 bases, leaving 11 bases between them. CDR3 region: CSASGTNAGELFF. DNA for the CDR3: TGCAGTGCTAGCGGGACCAACGCCGGGGAGCTGTTTTTT.

The table lists this clonotype with many counts. V is TRBV11-3 and J is TRBJ1-1, with D maybe TRBD1 (6 bases). CDR1 and CDR2 from the germline V gene are SGHNT and YENEEA. Trimming took 7 bases from V and 4 from J, leaving 25 bases between them. The CDR3 has 17 residues. In nucleotides, the CDR3 is TGTGCCAGCACCGACCGGGGCGACGGGGGCAGGGGCACTGAAGCTTTCTTT. It translates to CASTDRGDGGRGTEAFF.

This chain connects TRBV12-3 or TRBV12-4 to TRBJ2-7; perhaps D is TRBD1 or TRBD2 (6 bases each). This CDR3 region has 13 residues. Trimming stripped 2 bases from V and 5 bases from J, with 10 bases between. This CDR3 reads CASSLPGADEQYF. The DNA for the CDR3 is TGTGCCAGCAGTTTACCGGGGGCCGACGAGCAGTACTTC.

This clonotype was seen a handful of times. As DNA, the CDR3 is TGTGCCAGCAAGAGAGCAGGGGAGCATGGCGGCACAGATACGCAGTATTTT. Translating gives CASKRAGEHGGTDTQYF. The chain has TRBV6-2 or TRBV6-3 and TRBJ2-3, with D possibly matching TRBD1 (6 bases). Trimming left V 7 bases short and J 1 base short, with 21 bases between. The germline V gene encodes CDR1 MNHEY and CDR2 SVGEGT. The CDR3 loop spans 17 amino acids.

V and J are TRBV6-5 and TRBJ2-2, with TRBD1 identical over 7 bases. The CDR3 contains 15 residues. The ends lost 4 bases at V and 0 bases at J; junction bases unmatched: 2. Germline-derived CDR1 and CDR2 are MNHEY and SVGAGI. CDR3 residues: CASSSDRANTGELFF. The CDR3 coding sequence is TGTGCCAGCAGTTCCGACAGGGCGAACACCGGGGAGCTGTTTTTT.

Ten or more counts support this clonotype. The CDR3 here is CARRAFCSRTDTQYF. CDR3 sequence (DNA): TGTGCCAGGCGGGCCTTTTGTAGCCGCACAGATACGCAGTATTTT. This chain connects TRBV6-1 to TRBJ2-3; possible D gene TRBD2, 5 bases. The V end was cut by 9 bases, the J end by 1 base, with 17 bases between. The germline V gene has CDR1 MNHNS and CDR2 SASEGT. The length of the CDR3 is 15 residues.

This clonotype was detected many times. The chain carries TRBV2 and TRBJ2-3; TRBD1 agrees at 10 bases. CDR3 length: 17 residues. Germline trimming cut 5 bases from V and 3 bases from J; bases unmatched to any gene: 11. Germline V gives CDR1 SNHLY, CDR2 FYNNEI. The CDR3 protein is CASSTTGTGVWTDTQYF. CDR3 coding DNA: TGTGCCAGCAGTACCACTGGGACAGGGGTATGGACAGATACGCAGTATTTT.

The chain uses TRBV10-3 and TRBJ1-1; D gene ambiguous. The germline gives CDR1 ENHRY, CDR2 SYGVKD. The germline V and J ends were trimmed by 2 bases and 5 bases, with 9 bases remaining between them. The CDR3 is 13 residues long. CDR3 sequence (DNA): TGTGCCATCAGTGAGGCCCCCGGGACTGAAGCTTTCTTT. It encodes CAISEAPGTEAFF.

Many counts were recorded for this clonotype. This chain connects TRBV28 to TRBJ1-5; maybe TRBD1 (6 bases). The V end lost 5 bases, the J end lost 6 bases, and 17 bases lay between the germline ends. CDR1 is MDHEN, CDR2 SYDVKM, per germline. The CDR3 consists of 15 residues. The chain's CDR3 is CASSTGTGGVQPQHF. The CDR3 DNA reads as TGTGCCAGCAGTACCGGGACGGGGGGCGTTCAGCCCCAGCATTTT.

This clonotype came up many times. The chain has TRBV7-2 and TRBJ2-1, with TRBD2 matching 14 bases. This CDR3 is 15 amino acids long. Germline trimming cut 3 bases from V and 7 bases from J; bases unmatched to any gene: 2. Germline assignment: CDR1 SGHTA and CDR2 FQGNSA. CDR3 in amino acids: CASSFRLAGGNEQFF. The CDR3 bases are TGTGCCAGCAGCTTCAGACTAGCGGGAGGGAATGAGCAGTTCTTC. The full variable domain, in which reference TRBV7-2 and TRBJ2-1 provide the parts outside the CDR3, is GAGVSQSPSNKVTEKGKDVELRCDPISGHTALYWYRQSLGQGLEFLIYFQGNSAPDKSGLPSDRFSAERTGGSVSTLTIQRTQQEDSAVYLCASSFRLAGGNEQFFGPGTRLTVL.

The chain carries TRBV12-3 or TRBV12-4 and TRBJ1-1; 8 bases agree with TRBD1. V lost 5 bases to trimming and J lost 6 bases; unmatched junction nucleotides: 8. This CDR3 region has 14 residues. The DNA of the CDR3 is TGTGCCAGCAGTCGACGACAGGGGTGGGCTGAAGCTTTCTTT. Translating gives CASSRRQGWAEAFF.